The present T cell receptor beta chain was sequenced within a study of CD8 T cells in Susac syndrome. From blood CD8+ and CD4+ T cells, TCR beta sequences were generated. TEMRA cells were FACS-enriched, while CD8+ and CD4+ T cells were negatively isolated. Reverse transcription used about 0.45 to 1 ug RNA and random hexamers. The immunoSEQ assay covered 54 Vbeta and 13 Jbeta segments for CDR3. One entry per CDR3 protein results from TCRdb running MiXCR on the immunoSEQ multiplex PCR reads. This table has some 260,000 distinct CDR3 sequences, roughly 85% appearing once. The sample taken for sequencing was CD8+ T cells from PBMCs. The clonotype was recovered from a human donor with multiple sclerosis.

CDR3 protein: CATRTRGDRPQHF. As DNA, the CDR3 is TGTGCCACACGGACGAGGGGAGACAGGCCCCAGCATTTT. The genes are TRBV7-8 and TRBJ1-5; TRBD1 is a possible D gene (5 bases). The CDR3 extends over 13 amino acids. Germline CDR1 SGHVS, CDR2 FQNEAQ. V was trimmed by 10 bases and J by 9 bases, leaving 19 bases between them.